The rows below give T cell receptor beta chains drawn from one sample of a study of cytomegalovirus exposure and HLA in healthy donors. The assay was immunoSEQ multiplex PCR, and TCRdb's table has in-frame clones only and misses some. The table shows tens of thousands of clones, with about 85% occurring only once. The sequenced sample was PBMCs. These receptors all come from a man younger than 30 in good health and CMV-seropositive. CDR3s include the opening cysteine and the closing phenylalanine or tryptophan. The order of the fields is D gene, J gene, clone size, V gene, CDR3 protein, CDR3 DNA. D genes are given only for firm matches. Some rows have no size entry. The others give once, few or many, or a class for an expanded clone.

D gene: NA
J gene: TRBJ2-1
clone size: NA
V gene: TRBV28
CDR3 protein: CASTTQGNEQFF
CDR3 DNA: TGTGCCAGCACTACTCAGGGAAATGAGCAGTTCTTC

D gene: TRBD1
J gene: TRBJ1-1
clone size: NA
V gene: TRBV4-1
CDR3 protein: CASSLGTGSSRTEAFF
CDR3 DNA: TGCGCCAGCAGCCTCGGGACAGGATCCAGTAGGACTGAAGCTTTCTTT

D gene: NA
J gene: TRBJ2-7
clone size: once
V gene: TRBV29-1
CDR3 protein: CSVEDHRGESYEQYF
CDR3 DNA: TGCAGCGTTGAAGATCATCGGGGAGAGTCCTACGAGCAGTACTTC

D gene: NA
J gene: TRBJ1-1
clone size: NA
V gene: TRBV6-5
CDR3 protein: CASSYGPGHNTEAFF
CDR3 DNA: TGTGCCAGCAGTTACGGGCCGGGACACAACACTGAAGCTTTCTTT

D gene: NA
J gene: TRBJ1-2
clone size: NA
V gene: TRBV4-1
CDR3 protein: CASSQDSGGLGYTF
CDR3 DNA: TGCGCCAGCAGCCAAGATTCAGGAGGACTTGGCTACACCTTC

D gene: TRBD2
J gene: TRBJ2-3
clone size: NA
V gene: TRBV6-5
CDR3 protein: CASSYSGGRADTQYF
CDR3 DNA: TGTGCCAGCAGTTACTCAGGCGGGAGAGCCGATACGCAGTATTTT

D gene: NA
J gene: TRBJ2-2
clone size: few
V gene: TRBV25-1
CDR3 protein: CASSRGRGRDGELFF
CDR3 DNA: TGTGCCAGCAGTCGGGGTAGGGGGCGGGACGGGGAGCTGTTTTTT

D gene: NA
J gene: TRBJ1-4
clone size: NA
V gene: TRBV4-1
CDR3 protein: CASSQDPFATNEKLFF
CDR3 DNA: TGCGCCAGCAGCCAAGATCCCTTTGCAACTAATGAAAAACTGTTTTTT

D gene: TRBD1
J gene: TRBJ2-5
clone size: NA
V gene: TRBV27
CDR3 protein: CASSLDRGETQYF
CDR3 DNA: TGTGCCAGCAGTCTAGACAGGGGAGAGACCCAGTACTTC

D gene: NA
J gene: TRBJ2-7
clone size: few
V gene: TRBV6-6
CDR3 protein: CASSVGANPPYEQYF
CDR3 DNA: TGTGCCAGCAGCGTAGGGGCTAACCCTCCCTACGAGCAGTACTTC

D gene: TRBD1
J gene: TRBJ2-1
clone size: NA
V gene: TRBV5-1
CDR3 protein: CASSPPEGTGRNEQFF
CDR3 DNA: TGCGCCAGCAGCCCCCCCGAAGGGACAGGGCGTAATGAGCAGTTCTTC

D gene: NA
J gene: TRBJ2-7
clone size: NA
V gene: TRBV7-6
CDR3 protein: CASSLGAGAPYEQYF
CDR3 DNA: TGTGCCAGCAGCTTAGGGGCAGGGGCACCCTACGAGCAGTACTTC

D gene: TRBD2
J gene: TRBJ2-2
clone size: NA
V gene: TRBV28
CDR3 protein: CASSPSGNPGELFF
CDR3 DNA: TGTGCCAGCAGTCCTAGCGGGAACCCCGGGGAGCTGTTTTTT

D gene: NA
J gene: TRBJ2-5
clone size: NA
V gene: TRBV5-1
CDR3 protein: CASSTTTANQETQYF
CDR3 DNA: TGCGCCAGCAGCACGACTACAGCGAACCAAGAGACCCAGTACTTC

D gene: NA
J gene: TRBJ2-7
clone size: NA
V gene: TRBV28
CDR3 protein: CASSLAGTYEQYF
CDR3 DNA: TGTGCCAGCAGTTTAGCGGGCACCTACGAGCAGTACTTC

D gene: TRBD1
J gene: TRBJ2-7
clone size: NA
V gene: TRBV2
CDR3 protein: CASSEGDRVAYEQYF
CDR3 DNA: TGTGCCAGCAGCGAGGGGGACAGGGTGGCCTACGAGCAGTACTTC

D gene: NA
J gene: TRBJ2-5
clone size: NA
V gene: TRBV2
CDR3 protein: CASSEEVASLETQYF
CDR3 DNA: TGTGCCAGCAGTGAAGAGGTGGCTAGTCTTGAGACCCAGTACTTC

D gene: NA
J gene: TRBJ2-1
clone size: NA
V gene: TRBV28
CDR3 protein: CASSLGGISYNEQFF
CDR3 DNA: TGTGCCAGCAGTTTAGGAGGAATTTCCTACAATGAGCAGTTCTTC

D gene: TRBD1
J gene: TRBJ1-1
clone size: few
V gene: TRBV11-3
CDR3 protein: CASSSGGQGNTEAFF
CDR3 DNA: TGTGCCAGCAGCTCCGGGGGACAGGGGAACACTGAAGCTTTCTTT

D gene: TRBD2
J gene: TRBJ2-1
clone size: NA
V gene: TRBV6-4
CDR3 protein: CASSRLAGVIDNEQFF
CDR3 DNA: TGTGCCAGCAGTCGACTAGCGGGAGTTATTGACAATGAGCAGTTCTTC

D gene: NA
J gene: TRBJ2-1
clone size: NA
V gene: TRBV7-7
CDR3 protein: CASSLGDTNEQFF
CDR3 DNA: TGTGCCAGCAGCTTAGGAGATACCAATGAGCAGTTCTTC

D gene: TRBD1
J gene: TRBJ1-2
clone size: once
V gene: TRBV28
CDR3 protein: CASSLYWAGGGYTF
CDR3 DNA: TGTGCCAGCAGTTTATATTGGGCAGGGGGTGGCTACACCTTC

D gene: NA
J gene: TRBJ1-1
clone size: NA
V gene: TRBV9
CDR3 protein: CASSVDGGNTEAFF
CDR3 DNA: TGTGCCAGCAGCGTAGACGGAGGGAACACTGAAGCTTTCTTT

D gene: TRBD1
J gene: TRBJ2-7
clone size: NA
V gene: TRBV28
CDR3 protein: CASRGQGVTYEQYF
CDR3 DNA: TGTGCCAGCAGGGGACAGGGGGTCACCTACGAGCAGTACTTC

D gene: TRBD1
J gene: TRBJ1-2
clone size: NA
V gene: TRBV28
CDR3 protein: CASSSPDRVDYGYTF
CDR3 DNA: TGTGCCAGCAGTTCGCCGGACAGGGTTGACTATGGCTACACCTTC

D gene: NA
J gene: TRBJ1-2
clone size: NA
V gene: TRBV30
CDR3 protein: CAWSRTANYGYTF
CDR3 DNA: TGTGCCTGGAGTAGGACAGCTAACTATGGCTACACCTTC

D gene: NA
J gene: TRBJ2-5
clone size: NA
V gene: TRBV27
CDR3 protein: CASSLRGQETQYF
CDR3 DNA: TGTGCCAGCAGTCTCCGGGGCCAAGAGACCCAGTACTTC

D gene: TRBD2
J gene: TRBJ2-3
clone size: NA
V gene: TRBV4-1
CDR3 protein: CASSQFSSGDTQYF
CDR3 DNA: TGCGCCAGCAGCCAGTTCTCTAGCGGAGATACGCAGTATTTT

D gene: NA
J gene: TRBJ1-1
clone size: NA
V gene: TRBV7-2
CDR3 protein: CASSSYRDAFF
CDR3 DNA: TGTGCCAGCAGCTCGTACAGGGACGCTTTCTTT

D gene: NA
J gene: TRBJ1-2
clone size: NA
V gene: TRBV9
CDR3 protein: CASSVEGGYGYTF
CDR3 DNA: TGTGCCAGCAGCGTAGAAGGAGGCTATGGCTACACCTTC

D gene: NA
J gene: TRBJ2-1
clone size: NA
V gene: TRBV5-1
CDR3 protein: CASSLGLYGNNEQFF
CDR3 DNA: TGCGCCAGCAGCTTGGGACTGTACGGGAACAATGAGCAGTTCTTC

D gene: TRBD1
J gene: TRBJ1-5
clone size: NA
V gene: TRBV2
CDR3 protein: CASSPRGQGDQPQHF
CDR3 DNA: TGTGCCAGCAGTCCCAGAGGACAGGGTGATCAGCCCCAGCATTTT

D gene: NA
J gene: TRBJ1-2
clone size: NA
V gene: TRBV6-1
CDR3 protein: CASSEAGQRFYGYTF
CDR3 DNA: TGTGCCAGCAGTGAAGCGGGACAAAGGTTTTATGGCTACACCTTC

D gene: TRBD2
J gene: TRBJ2-7
clone size: NA
V gene: TRBV5-1
CDR3 protein: CASSLVRGDSYEQYF
CDR3 DNA: TGCGCCAGCAGCTTGGTGCGGGGGGACTCCTACGAGCAGTACTTC

D gene: NA
J gene: TRBJ1-4
clone size: NA
V gene: TRBV5-6
CDR3 protein: CASSLHQGMGFEKLFF
CDR3 DNA: TGTGCCAGCAGCTTGCATCAGGGTATGGGTTTTGAAAAACTGTTTTTT

D gene: NA
J gene: TRBJ2-2
clone size: NA
V gene: TRBV5-1
CDR3 protein: CASSLTGNTGELFF
CDR3 DNA: TGCGCCAGCAGCTTAACAGGGAACACCGGGGAGCTGTTTTTT

D gene: NA
J gene: TRBJ1-4
clone size: NA
V gene: TRBV27
CDR3 protein: CAYVGDTLGEKLFF
CDR3 DNA: TGTGCCTACGTCGGGGACACCCTGGGCGAAAAACTGTTTTTT

D gene: NA
J gene: TRBJ2-7
clone size: NA
V gene: TRBV5-5
CDR3 protein: CASSILTPSYEQYF
CDR3 DNA: TGTGCCAGCAGCATCCTGACTCCATCCTACGAGCAGTACTTC

D gene: NA
J gene: TRBJ1-1
clone size: NA
V gene: TRBV5-1
CDR3 protein: CASAQGGGVNTEAFF
CDR3 DNA: TGCGCCAGCGCCCAAGGAGGGGGGGTGAACACTGAAGCTTTCTTT

D gene: NA
J gene: TRBJ2-1
clone size: NA
V gene: TRBV28
CDR3 protein: CASSLQRVASSGLQFF
CDR3 DNA: TGTGCCAGCAGTTTACAACGGGTGGCTAGCTCAGGTCTTCAGTTCTTC

D gene: NA
J gene: TRBJ1-1
clone size: NA
V gene: TRBV10-3
CDR3 protein: CAISEQGSPAFF
CDR3 DNA: TGTGCCATCAGTGAGCAGGGGTCCCCAGCTTTCTTT

D gene: TRBD1
J gene: TRBJ2-7
clone size: NA
V gene: TRBV27
CDR3 protein: CASRTGTEEKYF
CDR3 DNA: TGTGCCAGCCGGACTGGGACAGAAGAAAAGTACTTC

D gene: NA
J gene: TRBJ2-6
clone size: once
V gene: TRBV4-2
CDR3 protein: CASSQGRVRGANVLTF
CDR3 DNA: TGTGCCAGCAGCCAAGGCCGGGTGAGGGGGGCCAACGTCCTGACTTTC

D gene: NA
J gene: TRBJ1-1
clone size: NA
V gene: TRBV29-1
CDR3 protein: CSVEDGGPGQGNTEAFF
CDR3 DNA: TGCAGCGTTGAAGATGGGGGTCCGGGACAAGGGAACACTGAAGCTTTCTTT